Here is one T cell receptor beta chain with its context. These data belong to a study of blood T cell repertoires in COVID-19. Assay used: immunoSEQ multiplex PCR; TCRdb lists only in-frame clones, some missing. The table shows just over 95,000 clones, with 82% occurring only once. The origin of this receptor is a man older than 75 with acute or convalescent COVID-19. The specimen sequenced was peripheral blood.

The chain's CDR3 is CASSRDRRGNEQFF. The CDR3 nucleotides are TGTGCCAGCAGCAGGGACAGGAGGGGCAATGAGCAGTTCTTC. The chain couples TRBV7-2 to TRBJ2-1, with 8 bases lining up with TRBD1. Per germline, CDR1 SGHTA and CDR2 FQGNSA. This CDR3 contains 14 residues. V shed 5 bases and J 6 bases; nucleotides not matched to a gene: 6.